Listed below are T cell receptor beta chains from one sample, sequenced in a study of blood T cells in healthy people across ages. TCRdb recomputed calls from the 5' RACE reads with MiXCR, one row per CDR3 protein. Of over a million distinct CDR3 sequences in the sample, about 45% were seen once. The sample was blood. These receptors came from a woman between 18 and 30 years old in good health. The CDR3 runs from the conserved cysteine through the conserved F or W.

CDR3 length | V gene | CDR3 protein
16 | TRBV27 | CASSSPGAWAYNEQFF
15 | TRBV20-1 | CSARDAASAFYEQYF
15 | TRBV28 | CASSLGGQGGETQYF
14 | TRBV29-1 | CSVRWGGNTGELFF
14 | TRBV5-1 | CASSRAGSYNEQYF
13 | TRBV6-6 | CASRPGTRYEQYF
14 | TRBV11-2 | CASSLVRHSYEQYF
17 | TRBV27 | CASSLWVTSGRYDEQFF
17 | TRBV7-3 | CASSHIGGREVQETQYF
18 | TRBV4-2 | CASSQEYRDSASNEKLFF
14 | TRBV11-1 | CAGSLGSSTDTQYF
13 | TRBV29-1 | CSDAGQGLGGYTF
17 | TRBV20-1 | CSARGPISGVTTDTQYF
13 | TRBV24-1 | CATSGTDVNIQYF
14 | TRBV12-3/TRBV12-4 | CASSPKSATDTQYF
17 | TRBV5-1 | CASSFLRSTGNTGELFF
17 | TRBV7-9 | CASSFSRPGQTYNEQFF
14 | TRBV5-1 | CASGLVEGTDTQYF
17 | TRBV21-1 | CASSKGADWVGWRTQYF
15 | TRBV19 | CASRSLGGNNYGYTF
15 | TRBV7-2 | CASRNGLAGGPKQFF
13 | TRBV6-5 | CASSYRFSDGYTF
15 | TRBV12-3/TRBV12-4 | CASSFEGLNTGELFF
18 | TRBV19 | CASSIDFRGSFPYNEQFF
14 | TRBV15 | CATSRGGQVSGYTF
18 | TRBV12-3/TRBV12-4 | CASSSSGLASSGANVLTF
14 | TRBV29-1 | CSVSARLAKNIQYF
14 | TRBV9 | CASSAGTSVPEQYF
21 | TRBV9 | CASSVVGTDRVLAYYYNEQYF
15 | TRBV5-4 | CASSLISGVHVEQYF
12 | TRBV20-1 | CSAVQGVTEAFF
15 | TRBV4-3 | CASSHQTGAKNIQYF
13 | TRBV20-1 | CSARLVEGEKLFF
15 | TRBV24-1 | CATRQGREGNTEAFF
15 | TRBV6-1 | CASSETGKPYNEQFF
15 | TRBV2 | CASSESGTGNSPLHF